A selection of T cell receptor beta chains follows, all from one sample in a study of T cell repertoires in cytomegalovirus infection. One entry per CDR3 protein results from TCRdb running MiXCR on the reads. The table records 250,000 or so distinct CDR3 sequences, around 15% of them present only once. The specimen was CD8+ T cells from PBMCs. The receptors shown here come from a human donor in good health (CMV status not recorded). Some clones in this sample may be carry-over from other donors' samples. Each CDR3 is given with its conserved first and last residue. The D gene is left open where the match is weak. A row's size may be missing; if present it is once, few, many or a size class.

abundance: .; j_gene: TRBJ2-3; d_gene: TRBD2; v_gene: TRBV5-1; CDR3aa: CASSSRLAASTDTQYF; CDR3nt: TGCGCCAGCAGCTCCCGACTAGCGGCGAGCACAGATACGCAGTATTTT
abundance: few; j_gene: TRBJ1-2; d_gene: .; v_gene: TRBV6-4; CDR3aa: CASSAAGQGRWGYTF; CDR3nt: TGTGCCAGCAGTGCCGCCGGGCAGGGACGCTGGGGCTACACCTTC
abundance: .; j_gene: TRBJ2-7; d_gene: .; v_gene: TRBV27; CDR3aa: CASSFGTGADLYF; CDR3nt: .
abundance: .; j_gene: TRBJ1-3; d_gene: TRBD1; v_gene: TRBV7-9; CDR3aa: CASSSGQGLSGNTIYF; CDR3nt: TGTGCCAGCAGTTCGGGACAGGGGCTCTCTGGAAACACCATATATTTT
abundance: .; j_gene: TRBJ2-7; d_gene: .; v_gene: TRBV25-1; CDR3aa: CASSEFFEGEQYF; CDR3nt: TGTGCCAGCAGTGAATTTTTTGAAGGAGAGCAGTACTTC
abundance: few; j_gene: TRBJ1-1; d_gene: .; v_gene: TRBV6-2/TRBV6-3; CDR3aa: CASSPQGFVVENTEAFF; CDR3nt: TGTGCCAGCAGCCCCCAGGGGTTCGTCGTCGAGAACACTGAAGCTTTCTTT
abundance: few; j_gene: TRBJ1-1; d_gene: .; v_gene: TRBV27; CDR3aa: CASSLTAINTEAFF; CDR3nt: TGTGCCAGCAGTTTGACAGCTATTAACACTGAAGCTTTCTTT
abundance: many; j_gene: TRBJ2-4; d_gene: .; v_gene: TRBV7-8; CDR3aa: CASSARGQTKNIQYF; CDR3nt: TGTGCCAGCAGCGCCCGCGGACAGACCAAAAACATTCAGTACTTC
abundance: many; j_gene: TRBJ1-4; d_gene: TRBD1; v_gene: TRBV7-6; CDR3aa: CASSFIPGQANEKLFF; CDR3nt: TGTGCCAGCAGCTTTATACCGGGACAGGCTAATGAAAAACTGTTTTTT
abundance: few; j_gene: TRBJ1-1; d_gene: .; v_gene: TRBV6-5; CDR3aa: CASRVGTVAEAFF; CDR3nt: TGTGCCAGCAGGGTCGGCACTGTTGCTGAAGCTTTCTTT
abundance: .; j_gene: TRBJ2-7; d_gene: .; v_gene: TRBV5-1; CDR3aa: CASRTNPYEQYF; CDR3nt: TGCGCCAGCAGGACTAATCCCTACGAGCAGTACTTC
abundance: few; j_gene: TRBJ2-1; d_gene: .; v_gene: TRBV29-1; CDR3aa: CSVEGQSSYNEQFF; CDR3nt: TGCAGCGTTGAAGGCCAGAGCTCCTACAATGAGCAGTTCTTC
abundance: .; j_gene: TRBJ2-7; d_gene: .; v_gene: TRBV19; CDR3aa: CASSTGGRPYEQYF; CDR3nt: TGTGCCAGTAGTACCGGGGGGCGGCCCTACGAGCAGTACTTC
abundance: many; j_gene: TRBJ2-6; d_gene: .; v_gene: TRBV11-2; CDR3aa: CASSLDLGLPGANVLTF; CDR3nt: TGTGCCAGCAGCTTAGATTTAGGGTTGCCTGGGGCCAACGTCCTGACTTTC
abundance: .; j_gene: TRBJ1-5; d_gene: .; v_gene: TRBV18; CDR3aa: CASSPAGGTNQPQHF; CDR3nt: TGTGCCAGCTCACCAGCAGGCGGCACTAATCAGCCCCAGCATTTT
abundance: .; j_gene: TRBJ1-6; d_gene: TRBD1; v_gene: TRBV25-1; CDR3aa: CASSADRWGQNNSPLHF; CDR3nt: TGTGCCAGCAGTGCCGACCGGTGGGGACAGAATAATTCACCCCTCCACTTT
abundance: .; j_gene: TRBJ1-1; d_gene: .; v_gene: TRBV7-9; CDR3aa: CASSLTQMNTEAFF; CDR3nt: TGTGCCAGCAGCTTAACACAAATGAACACTGAAGCTTTCTTT
abundance: .; j_gene: TRBJ1-3; d_gene: .; v_gene: TRBV12-3/TRBV12-4; CDR3aa: CASSSLLGLGGNTIYF; CDR3nt: TGTGCCAGCAGTTCCCTATTGGGGCTTGGTGGAAACACCATATATTTT
abundance: few; j_gene: TRBJ1-2; d_gene: TRBD1; v_gene: TRBV10-3; CDR3aa: CAISESGQGAWYGYTF; CDR3nt: TGTGCCATCAGTGAGTCGGGACAGGGGGCATGGTATGGCTACACCTTC